The clone carrying this T cell receptor (beta chain) was observed many times. Antigen specificity is unknown. These data originate in a study of T cells after yellow fever vaccination. Overall study findings and caveats: Re-detected after boosting: most primary clones, almost 98% of CD4 and 75% to 90% of CD8.

V lost 2 bases and J lost 4, with 11 bases in between. CDR3 length: 15 amino acids. TCR cDNA was made by 5'RACE template switching, adding a universal primer site and UMIs. TCRdb analysed the 5' RACE reads with MiXCR anew, one entry per CDR3 protein. Here the sample spans some 300,000 distinct CDR3 sequences, approximately 11% being singletons. This clonotype was sampled from a man aged 18 to 30 who received the YFV17D yellow fever vaccine. The specimen comprised CD4+ T cells sorted from PBMCs, sampled 45 days after the yellow fever booster vaccination. The chain has TRBV12-3 or TRBV12-4 and TRBJ2-2; D is ambiguous. The CDR3 DNA is TGTGCCAGCAGTTTAAACAGCCGGAGCACCGGGGAGCTGTTTTTT. It codes for CASSLNSRSTGELFF.